The 21 T cell receptor beta chains below were found in one sample sequenced in a study of blood T cells in healthy people across ages. Using a J-beta primer mix together with a sample-barcoded 5' primer, a second PCR was run for about 7 to 12 cycles. Each CDR3 protein is one row after TCRdb ran MiXCR on the 5' RACE reads. Of 1.5 million or so distinct CDR3 sequences in the sample, 42% were seen once. Sequences were obtained from blood. The receptors stem from a woman younger than 35 in good health.

This rearrangement joins TRBV10-1 to TRBJ2-3; D gene unclear. Germline V gives CDR1 WNHNN, CDR2 SYGVQD (reference sequence). CDR3 length equals 13 residues. Trimming took 2 bases from V and 4 from J, leaving 7 bases between them. The DNA of the CDR3 is TGCGCCAGCAGTGAGGGTTCGTCAGATACGCAGTATTTT. It encodes CASSEGSSDTQYF.

This clonotype was counted between two and nine times. The chain couples TRBV7-2 to TRBJ2-1; TRBD2 matches 13 bases. J lost 9 bases, V lost 4 bases, and 9 bases had no gene match. This CDR3 is built from 16 residues. Germline CDR1 and CDR2: SGHTA and FQGNSA. The CDR3 nucleotides read TGTGCCAGCAGCTGGAGGACTAGCGGGAGTTTGGGTGAGCAGTTCTTC. It codes for CASSWRTSGSLGEQFF.

This clonotype came up once. The CDR3 sequence is CSGRKTSQETQYF. CDR3 DNA: TGCAGTGGACGGAAAACCAGCCAAGAGACCCAGTACTTC. The chain links TRBV20-1 to TRBJ2-5; D gene unclear. Trimming stripped 7 bases from V and 1 base from J, with 13 bases between. This CDR3 contains 13 residues. Germline lookup yields CDR1 DFQATT and CDR2 SNEGSKA (reference sequence).

V usage is TRBV6-2 or TRBV6-3 and J usage is TRBJ1-2; possibly TRBD1 for D (5 bases). V gave up 11 bases and J gave up 5 bases, with 21 bases separating them. The CDR3 is 14 residues long. The V gene's germline CDR1 is MNHEY and CDR2 SVGEGT. CDR3 nucleotide sequence: TGTGCCTGCACGGTTTCGGGACGCGCTTATGGCTACACCTTC. This codes for CACTVSGRAYGYTF.

This sequence joins TRBV7-6 and TRBJ2-1; tentative D call: TRBD1 (5 bases). The CDR3 contains 15 residues. V lost 4 bases to trimming and J lost 8 bases, with 18 bases between them. In germline, CDR1 is SGHVS, CDR2 FNYEAQ. In nucleotides, the CDR3 is TGTGCCAGCAGCTCACTGCCAGGGAATATTGATGAGCAGTTCTTC. It specifies CASSSLPGNIDEQFF.

The V call is TRBV20-1, the J call TRBJ2-7; D is uncertain. CDR3 length equals 14 residues. V was trimmed by 0 bases and J by 0 bases, leaving 9 bases between them. Germline V gene sequence: CDR1 DFQATT, CDR2 SNEGSKA (reference sequence). CDR3 DNA: TGCAGTGCTAGAGAGGTGACCCTCTCCTACGAGCAGTACTTC. Translated, it gives CSAREVTLSYEQYF.

The chain recombines TRBV14 with TRBJ2-5, with D unresolved. V shed 2 bases and J shed 5 bases, with 6 bases lying between them. Germline V gene sequence: CDR1 SGHDN, CDR2 FVKESK. The CDR3 contains 12 residues. CDR3 residues: CASSQFFETQYF. In nucleotides, the CDR3 is TGTGCCAGCAGCCAATTTTTTGAGACCCAGTACTTC.

About this clonotype itself: Mismatch with germline at one junction end may stem from a read error. The rearrangement links TRBV12-3 or TRBV12-4 to TRBJ2-3; 8 bases line up with TRBD2. The CDR3 consists of 15 residues. In DNA form, the CDR3 reads TGTGCCAGCAGTGTAGCGGGGATGGGAACAGATACGCAGTATTTT. Its protein product is CASSVAGMGTDTQYF.

This clonotype was counted a few times. This sequence joins TRBV14 and TRBJ1-2; D may be TRBD1 (6 bases). V gave up 1 base and J gave up 4 bases, with 16 bases separating them. The CDR3 spans 16 residues. Looked up from germline, CDR1 is SGHDN and CDR2 is FVKESK. The CDR3: CASSQVPKGTPYGYTF. In DNA form, the CDR3 reads TGTGCCAGCAGCCAAGTTCCGAAAGGGACACCCTATGGCTACACCTTC.

This chain uses TRBV20-1 with TRBJ2-1; TRBD2 might be the D (6 bases). V gave up 0 bases and J gave up 5 bases, with 14 bases separating them. Per the germline V gene, CDR1 is DFQATT and CDR2 is SNEGSKA (reference sequence). CDR3 length equals 15 residues. CDR3 DNA: TGCAGTGCTAGAGATGGGTCGGGGGAGCACAATGAGCAGTTCTTC. Its protein product is CSARDGSGEHNEQFF.

This clonotype was counted between two and nine times. The J gene is TRBJ1-2, the V gene TRBV6-1; D call uncertain. CDR1 and CDR2 (germline): MNHNS, SASEGT. CDR3 length equals 12 residues. The germline V and J ends were trimmed by 6 bases and 8 bases, with 13 bases remaining between them. The CDR3 region is CASSQPVLGYTF. Written as DNA, the CDR3 is TGTGCCAGCAGCCAACCCGTCTTGGGCTACACCTTC.

This clonotype was picked up many times. A read error may account for a junction end that differs from germline. The DNA of the CDR3 is TGTGCCAGCAGCTTACTGGGACAGGGAGCCTACGAGCAGTACTTC. Amino acid sequence: CASSLLGQGAYEQYF. The chain joins TRBV5-1 to TRBJ2-7; 9 bases line up with TRBD1. The CDR3 consists of 15 residues. Germline V CDR1 and CDR2: SGHRS, YFSETQ.

This clonotype occurred a few times. This rearrangement joins TRBV10-3 to TRBJ1-1; 7 bases are a match to TRBD1. Trimming took 10 bases from V and 1 from J; bases not matched to a gene: 9. Germline V lookup: CDR1 ENHRY, CDR2 SYGVKD. The length of the CDR3 is 14 residues. The CDR3 spells CATGLDRSNTEAFF. CDR3 nucleotides: TGTGCCACTGGCTTGGACAGGTCGAACACTGAAGCTTTCTTT.

The rearrangement uses TRBV2 and TRBJ2-3; D is possibly TRBD2 (6 bases). The CDR3 has 13 residues. V lost 7 bases, J lost 8 bases, and 16 bases lay in between. Germline V lookup: CDR1 SNHLY, CDR2 FYNNEI. CDR3 nucleotide sequence: TGTGCCAGCATGAGGCTAGCGTATGGTACGCAGTATTTT. This translates into CASMRLAYGTQYF. Together with reference TRBV2 and TRBJ2-3, the CDR3 gives the full variable domain: EPEVTQTPSHQVTQMGQEVILRCVPISNHLYFYWYRQILGQKVEFLVSFYNNEISEKSEIFDDQFSVERPDGSNFTLKIRSTKLEDSAMYFCASMRLAYGTQYFGPGTRLTVL.

The rearrangement uses TRBV20-1 and TRBJ1-1; TRBD1 matches 8 bases. After removal of 1 base from V and 11 bases from J, the junction contained 6 bases not matched to a gene. Germline lookup yields CDR1 DFQATT and CDR2 SNEGSKA (reference sequence). The CDR3 totals 12 residues. Here the CDR3 reads CSARAGQGDAFF. The CDR3 region has the DNA TGCAGTGCTAGAGCTGGACAGGGAGATGCTTTCTTT.

V and J are TRBV20-1 and TRBJ2-5; D is unclear. This CDR3 comprises 12 residues. V lost 7 bases and J lost 4, with 13 bases in between. CDR1 and CDR2 from the germline V gene are DFQATT and SNEGSKA (reference sequence). CDR3 amino acids: CSGAWGGETQYF. The CDR3 DNA follows: TGCAGTGGGGCTTGGGGTGGAGAGACCCAGTACTTC.

The V gene is TRBV5-1, the J gene TRBJ2-2; possible D gene TRBD2, 6 bases. Trimming removed 6 bases at V and 7 bases at J, with 13 bases between. CDR3 length: 13 residues. Germline CDR1 reads SGHRS; CDR2 reads YFSETQ. CDR3 residues: CASNQLAGGELFF. The DNA of the CDR3 is TGCGCCAGCAACCAACTAGCCGGCGGGGAGCTGTTTTTT.

The genes are TRBV4-2 and TRBJ2-7; 10 bases map to TRBD2. The CDR3 sequence is 18 residues long. The V gene end was trimmed by 0 bases and the J gene end by 7 bases; junction bases not matched to a gene: 15. Germline CDR1 is LGHNA and CDR2 is YNFKEQ. CDR3 DNA sequence: TGTGCCAGCAGCCAAGACCGGGGAACTAGCGGGACTTACAATGAGCAGTACTTC. It specifies CASSQDRGTSGTYNEQYF.

V and J are TRBV12-3 or TRBV12-4 and TRBJ2-7; D is possibly TRBD1 or TRBD2 (5 bases each). This CDR3 has 16 residues. Trimming left V 4 bases short and J 0 bases short, with 16 bases between. The DNA for the CDR3 is TGTGCCAGCAGTTCGGGACCGAAGACCAGCTCCTACGAGCAGTACTTC. Amino acid sequence: CASSSGPKTSSYEQYF.

The rearrangement links TRBV20-1 to TRBJ2-1; D perhaps matches TRBD1 (6 bases). Germline-derived CDR1 and CDR2 are DFQATT and SNEGSKA (reference sequence). Trimming took 0 bases from V and 7 from J, leaving 13 bases between them. This CDR3 spans 14 amino acids. In DNA, the CDR3 is TGCAGTGCTAGAGAGCAGGGGTTATGGAATGAGCAGTTCTTC. Translating gives CSAREQGLWNEQFF.

The rearrangement links TRBV7-2 to TRBJ1-3; D is unresolved. The CDR3 has 14 residues. The germline V and J ends were trimmed by 5 bases and 4 bases, with 12 bases remaining between them. Per germline, CDR1 SGHTA and CDR2 FQGNSA. In nucleotides, the CDR3 is TGTGCCAGCAGCCCGACGGTAGTGGGAAACACCATATATTTT. It codes for CASSPTVVGNTIYF.